This TCR beta chain was sequenced for a study of blood T cell repertoires in COVID-19. About the study: Acute-phase and convalescent COVID-19 samples originated in the United States, Italy and Spain. Sources were T cells, B-cell-depleted T cells, or PBMCs; the material itself was cDNA or gDNA.

In the source study's methods: Amplified reference gene primers provided the basis for estimating nucleated cell counts. Using immunoSEQ multiplex PCR, the repertoire was profiled, and TCRdb retains in-frame clones only, with some absent. V, J and clone size are those of that table, while D and trimming were read from the DNA. The table shows more than 85,000 clones, with about 80% occurring only once. Trimming left V 2 bases short and J 2 bases short, with 9 bases between. This CDR3 spans 14 amino acids. CDR1 is SEHNR and CDR2 is FQNEAQ in the germline V gene (reference sequence). The rearrangement links TRBV7-9 to TRBJ1-1; D is ambiguous. Material: peripheral blood. This sequence originates from a human donor in a cohort sampled during active COVID-19. The CDR3, as DNA: TGTGCCAGCAGCTTATTGAACATTAACACTGAAGCTTTCTTT. Amino acids: CASSLLNINTEAFF.